These 29 T cell receptor beta chains were all obtained from the same sample, sequenced in a study of Graves' ophthalmopathy and Graves' hyperthyroidism. Amplifying from RNA transcripts, the study obtained TCR beta CDR3 regions. HTBI-primed RT-PCR formed the first round, and a multiplex PCR formed the second. One entry per CDR3 protein, called by TCRdb with MiXCR from the multiplex PCR reads. The sample lists 200,000 to 300,000 distinct CDR3 sequences; about 46% were seen once. The sequencing sample was made of peripheral blood. The receptors were gathered from an adult man with Graves' ophthalmopathy.

This chain links TRBV10-3 with TRBJ1-1; TRBD1 might be the D (6 bases). The V end was cut by 6 bases, the J end by 7 bases, with 30 bases between. This CDR3 is 18 amino acids long. Germline lookup yields CDR1 ENHRY and CDR2 SYGVKD. This CDR3 is CAIRDLALEGNGGGEAFF. The CDR3 DNA sequence: TGTGCCATCAGGGACCTCGCCTTGGAGGGCAACGGAGGGGGTGAAGCTTTCTTT.

The gene calls are TRBV14 and TRBJ2-7, with 10 bases matching TRBD2. The V gene's germline CDR1 is SGHDN and CDR2 FVKESK. Unmatched junction bases numbered 3, after V lost 3 bases and J lost 1 base. The CDR3 spans 15 residues. The CDR3 is CASSQGLALSYEQYF. The CDR3 region has the DNA TGTGCCAGCAGCCAGGGACTAGCGCTATCCTACGAGCAGTACTTC.

Note on this clonotype: A much larger clone differs by one base, so this may be a read error. This chain joins TRBV29-1 and TRBJ1-2, with D perhaps matching TRBD1 (5 bases). The V gene's germline CDR1 is SQVTM and CDR2 ANQGSEA. The V and J ends lost 1 base and 6 bases respectively, with 15 bases between them. The CDR3 runs to 14 residues. The CDR3 nucleotides are TGCAGCGTTGAAGGGGACGTTAGCGAAGATGGCTACACCTTC. The encoded protein is CSVEGDVSEDGYTF.

The chain has TRBV7-9 and TRBJ1-2; D may be TRBD1 (5 bases). Trimming stripped 5 bases from V and 8 bases from J, with 9 bases between. The CDR3 covers 11 residues. CDR1 is SEHNR and CDR2 is FQNEAQ in the germline V gene (reference sequence). The CDR3 region has the DNA TGTGCCAGCAGCATCAACAGGGGCTACACCTTC. Amino acids: CASSINRGYTF.

This clonotype was seen only a few times. The chain combines TRBV7-2 with TRBJ2-5; 15 bases line up with TRBD2. The CDR3 extends over 14 amino acids. The J segment lost 5 bases and the V segment lost 5 bases, leaving 0 bases of the junction unmatched. The germline V gene encodes CDR1 SGHTA and CDR2 FQGNSA. CDR3 residues: CASSGTSGRETQYF. CDR3 bases: TGTGCCAGCAGCGGGACTAGCGGGAGGGAGACCCAGTACTTC.

This clonotype came up many times. The rearrangement links TRBV15 to TRBJ1-3; D may be TRBD1 (5 bases). The germline V and J ends were trimmed by 2 bases and 4 bases, with 6 bases remaining between them. The V gene's germline CDR1 is LNHNV and CDR2 YYDKDF (reference sequence). CDR3 length: 13 residues. The CDR3 protein is CATSRTGGNTIYF. As DNA, the CDR3 is TGTGCCACCAGCAGAACAGGAGGAAACACCATATATTTT.

This clonotype was recorded many times. The gene calls are TRBV15 and TRBJ1-3, with D possibly TRBD1 on 6 matching bases. Trimming cost V 0 bases and J 4 bases, with 10 bases left between them. CDR1 is LNHNV, CDR2 YYDKDF, per germline (reference sequence). The CDR3 consists of 15 residues. CDR3 coding DNA: TGTGCCACCAGCAGAGATAAAGGACAGGGAAACACCATATATTTT. Amino acid sequence: CATSRDKGQGNTIYF.

This chain uses TRBV19 with TRBJ1-5; 8 bases line up with TRBD1. V shed 4 bases, J shed 0 bases, and the junction held 8 bases outside the gene matches. Germline assignment: CDR1 LNHDA and CDR2 SQIVND (reference sequence). The CDR3 is 17 amino acids. The CDR3 region is CASSTDRGGTSNQPQHF. The CDR3 DNA is TGTGCCAGTAGTACCGACAGGGGCGGGACTAGCAATCAGCCCCAGCATTTT.

In this sample, this clonotype turned up many times. The chain joins TRBV2 to TRBJ2-5; D uncertain. Germline values: CDR1 SNHLY, CDR2 FYNNEI. This CDR3 contains 12 residues. With 3 bases removed from V and 1 base from J, the gap between germline ends came to 3 bases. The CDR3 is CASSDPQETQYF. The DNA of the CDR3 is TGTGCCAGCAGTGATCCCCAAGAGACCCAGTACTTC.

V usage is TRBV20-1 and J usage is TRBJ1-5, with D possibly TRBD1 on 5 matching bases. The V gene's germline CDR1 is DFQATT and CDR2 SNEGSKA (reference sequence). V was clipped by 1 base and J by 1 base, with 11 bases between them. The CDR3 totals 15 residues. The CDR3 spells CSARGGGVSNQPQHF. CDR3 coding DNA: TGCAGTGCTAGAGGGGGGGGTGTCAGCAATCAGCCCCAGCATTTT.

This chain connects TRBV7-2 to TRBJ1-5; D unclear. V was clipped by 1 base and J by 5 bases, with 12 bases between them. The CDR3 contains 15 residues. Germline CDR1 and CDR2: SGHTA and FQGNSA. The CDR3 loop reads CASSLGGGRHQPQHF. CDR3 nucleotide sequence: TGTGCCAGCAGCTTAGGGGGAGGCCGGCATCAGCCCCAGCATTTT.

This clonotype appeared a few times. The V gene is TRBV9, the J gene TRBJ1-6; possibly TRBD1 for D (5 bases). This CDR3 spans 13 amino acids. The V and J ends lost 5 bases and 10 bases respectively, with 13 bases between them. Germline-derived CDR1 and CDR2 are SGDLS and YYNGEE. The CDR3 coding sequence is TGTGCCAGCAGTTACTCGGGGGACTCACCCCTCCACTTT. Translation: CASSYSGDSPLHF.

The rearrangement uses TRBV9 and TRBJ2-7; possibly TRBD2 for D (6 bases). The CDR3 runs 14 residues. Deletions cut 6 bases from V and 0 bases from J, with 13 bases between. Germline CDR1 and CDR2: SGDLS and YYNGEE. DNA for the CDR3: TGTGCCAGCAACCCCGGGGGACGCTCCTACGAGCAGTACTTC. Protein product: CASNPGGRSYEQYF.

This chain links TRBV25-1 with TRBJ2-2, with 7 bases fitting TRBD2. CDR1 and CDR2 (germline): MGHDK, SYGVNS. J lost 4 bases, V lost 6 bases, and 11 bases had no gene match. This CDR3 is 16 amino acids long. The CDR3 sequence: CASSPNGGFPTGELFF. In nucleotides, the CDR3 is TGTGCCAGCAGCCCCAACGGGGGGTTCCCCACCGGGGAGCTGTTTTTT.

The chain recombines TRBV7-8 with TRBJ2-7, with D possibly being TRBD1 (6 bases). Trimming took off 8 bases at V and 0 bases at J, with 11 bases between the two ends. This CDR3 contains 13 residues. Germline V CDR1 and CDR2: SGHVS, FQNEAQ. Here the CDR3 DNA reads TGTGCCAGCTTCCGGGACAACTCCTACGAGCAGTACTTC. Translating it yields CASFRDNSYEQYF.

This clonotype was recorded a few times. The V gene is TRBV2, the J gene TRBJ1-5; D is uncertain. The V gene lost 5 bases and the J gene lost 2 bases, with 7 bases spanning the gap. Per germline, CDR1 SNHLY and CDR2 FYNNEI. CDR3 length equals 13 residues. The CDR3 reads CASSTSGNQPQHF. CDR3 sequence (DNA): TGTGCCAGCAGTACCTCAGGCAATCAGCCCCAGCATTTT. Variable domain in full (rest from reference TRBV2 and TRBJ1-5): EPEVTQTPSHQVTQMGQEVILRCVPISNHLYFYWYRQILGQKVEFLVSFYNNEISEKSEIFDDQFSVERPDGSNFTLKIRSTKLEDSAMYFCASSTSGNQPQHFGDGTRLSIL.

The chain recombines TRBV5-5 with TRBJ2-3; tentative D call: TRBD2 (6 bases). CDR1 is SGHKS and CDR2 is YYEKEE in the germline V gene (reference sequence). The CDR3 runs to 15 residues. The germline V and J ends were trimmed by 5 bases and 5 bases, with 18 bases remaining between them. Written as DNA, the CDR3 is TGTGCCAGCAGGCCGCTGGGCGGGGCCGGAGATACGCAGTATTTT. It encodes CASRPLGGAGDTQYF.

This sequence joins TRBV5-1 and TRBJ1-1; D uncertain. Trimming shortened V by 5 bases and J by 1 base, and 15 bases separated the two germline ends. Germline V gene lookup returns CDR1 SGHRS and CDR2 YFSETQ. The CDR3 runs 15 residues. The chain's CDR3 is CASRQRPGQNTEAFF. As DNA, the CDR3 is TGCGCCAGCAGACAGCGACCAGGTCAGAACACTGAAGCTTTCTTT.

The chain uses TRBV5-4 and TRBJ1-1, with D perhaps TRBD1 (6 bases). Germline V gene sequence: CDR1 SGHNT, CDR2 YYREEE (reference sequence). The CDR3 totals 14 residues. The V and J ends lost 0 bases and 4 bases respectively, with 10 bases between them. The CDR3 DNA reads as TGTGCCAGCAGCTTGGATGAGGGGGGCACTGAAGCTTTCTTT. Its translation: CASSLDEGGTEAFF.

This clonotype was recorded a few times. V gene TRBV2 combines with J gene TRBJ2-2; a weak D match, TRBD2 (6 bases). The germline CDR1 and CDR2 sequences are SNHLY and FYNNEI. With 5 bases removed from V and 8 bases from J, the gap between germline ends came to 12 bases. The CDR3 is 13 amino acids. This CDR3 is CASSLTSPGELFF. The DNA for the CDR3 is TGTGCCAGCAGTCTGACTAGTCCGGGGGAGCTGTTTTTT.

The chain employs TRBV7-3 and TRBJ2-2, with TRBD2 as a possible D gene (5 bases). CDR3 length: 15 amino acids. Per the germline V gene, CDR1 is SGHTA and CDR2 is FQGTGA. V lost 5 bases, J lost 3 bases, and 13 bases lay in between. CDR3 bases: TGTGCCAGCAGCGTAAGAGGGAGCCACACCGGGGAGCTGTTTTTT. This codes for CASSVRGSHTGELFF.

The gene calls are TRBV7-9 and TRBJ1-2; D may be TRBD1 (5 bases). The germline V gene encodes CDR1 SEHNR and CDR2 FQNEAQ (reference sequence). The CDR3 has 14 amino acids. Trimming cost V 10 bases and J 2 bases, with 17 bases left between them. CDR3 protein: CATSPVGGNYGYTF. DNA for the CDR3: TGTGCCACCTCCCCGGTGGGGGGGAACTATGGCTACACCTTC.

This clonotype occurred a few times. This chain connects TRBV20-1 to TRBJ2-7; D perhaps matches TRBD1 (6 bases). This CDR3 has 14 residues. V lost 0 bases to trimming and J lost 6 bases, with 15 bases between them. The V gene's germline CDR1 is DFQATT and CDR2 SNEGSKA (reference sequence). The CDR3 region has the DNA TGCAGTGCTAGAGATCCTCTCGCAGGGGCCGAGCAGTACTTC. Residues: CSARDPLAGAEQYF.

This clonotype turned up a few times. The chain carries TRBV2 and TRBJ2-5, with TRBD1 identical over 8 bases. Trimming removed 8 bases from V and 6 bases from J; junction bases left unmatched: 17. In germline, CDR1 is SNHLY, CDR2 FYNNEI. The CDR3 consists of 16 residues. The CDR3 spells CASGGSIRTGKKTQYF. CDR3 coding DNA: TGTGCCAGCGGAGGATCCATCAGGACAGGGAAAAAGACCCAGTACTTC.

Worth noting for this clonotype: The CDR3 does not end in the conserved phenylalanine or tryptophan, so this is likely a read error. No DNA is shown, since the ends of the CDR3 on it are uncertain; the CDR3 is the one TCRdb lists. The chain links TRBV10-3 to TRBJ2-7. From its first to its last residue, the CDR3 has 8 amino acids. Germline assignment: CDR1 ENHRY and CDR2 SYGVKD. Here the CDR3 reads CAISESNQ.

The chain joins TRBV2 to TRBJ2-1; D call uncertain. Germline lookup yields CDR1 SNHLY and CDR2 FYNNEI. V was trimmed by 3 bases and J by 2 bases, leaving 2 bases between them. CDR3 size: 12 residues. CDR3 residues: CASSEPYNEQFF. The CDR3 DNA reads as TGTGCCAGCAGTGAGCCCTACAATGAGCAGTTCTTC.

The V and J genes are TRBV7-8 and TRBJ2-5, with 7 bases lining up with TRBD2. V was pared by 7 bases and J by 5 bases, with 4 bases of the junction left unmatched. Germline V gives CDR1 SGHVS, CDR2 FQNEAQ. The CDR3 has 12 residues. Here the CDR3 reads CASTPGRETQYF. CDR3 sequence (DNA): TGTGCCAGCACCCCCGGGAGGGAGACCCAGTACTTC.

This clonotype was counted a few times. The genes are TRBV7-6 and TRBJ2-5; 8 nucleotides align to TRBD1. This CDR3 contains 15 residues. Losses at the gene ends were 1 base for V and 7 bases for J; bases not matched to a gene: 8. Germline V gene lookup returns CDR1 SGHVS and CDR2 FNYEAQ. The CDR3 bases are TGTGCCAGCAGCTTAGGTTATGACAGGGGTGCGACCCAGTACTTC. It codes for CASSLGYDRGATQYF.

The genes are TRBV29-1 and TRBJ1-2; D may be TRBD1 (5 bases). This CDR3 comprises 10 residues. With 8 bases removed from V and 8 bases from J, the gap between germline ends came to 12 bases. Per the germline V gene, CDR1 is SQVTM and CDR2 is ANQGSEA. CDR3 in amino acids: CSSSGVGYTF. The CDR3 DNA sequence: TGCAGCTCCTCGGGGGTCGGCTACACCTTC.